The TCR beta chain described here comes from a study of blood T cell repertoires in COVID-19. The overall study: Sites across the United States, Italy and Spain contributed samples from acute and convalescent COVID-19.

The V gene's germline CDR1 is SGHKS and CDR2 YYEKEE (reference sequence). The CDR3 is made up of 14 amino acids. V lost 0 bases, J lost 7 bases, and 13 bases lay in between. Original analysis: For nucleated cells, counts were estimated from reference gene primer amplification. The data were produced by immunoSEQ multiplex PCR, yet TCRdb's version contains in-frame clones alone and is incomplete. Clone size and V and J calls were adopted from that table, with D and trimming inferred from the DNA. Seen here are 100,000 to 130,000 clones, over 65% observed once, and the top ten hold around 1.9%. The sequencing sample was made of peripheral blood. The source of this sequence is a woman aged 40-49 years with acute or convalescent COVID-19. The genes are TRBV5-5 and TRBJ1-1; D might be TRBD1 (6 bases). This CDR3 is CASSLVAGVGEAFF. The CDR3 coding sequence is TGTGCCAGCAGCTTGGTTGCAGGGGTGGGTGAAGCTTTCTTT.